This T cell receptor (beta chain) appears in the sequencing data of a study of human T cells and chemical hapten exposure. As for time point: patch test 2, 6 weeks after DPC sensitization. Treatment in this sample: therapeutic diphenylcyclopropenone sensitization with weekly scalp DPC. In its sample, this clonotype was seen many times. What it binds is not known. Study observations and caveats: In comparison with controls, expanded TCRs gave rise to a significantly larger number of large CDR3 similarity clusters.

V was pared by 7 bases and J by 1 base, with 4 bases of the junction left unmatched. The germline V gene encodes CDR1 SGHRS and CDR2 YFSETQ. The CDR3 contains 13 residues. Using its own MiXCR run on the RACE reads, TCRdb lists one record per CDR3 protein. This sample has over 70,000 distinct CDR3 sequences; 11% occur once, and the top ten carry 1.6%. Specimen: whole blood, collected in connection with sensitization to the hapten diphenylcyclopropenone (DPC). This TCR was sampled from a man aged 18 to 29 with alopecia areata. Some clones in this sample may be carry-over from other donors' samples. This chain joins TRBV5-1 and TRBJ1-1, with 7 bases matching TRBD1. In nucleotides, the CDR3 is TGCGCCAGCCAGGGACAGCCGAACACTGAAGCTTTCTTT. Translated: CASQGQPNTEAFF.